One sample yielded the 9 T cell receptor beta chains listed below, sequenced in a study of blood T cell repertoires in COVID-19. Generated by immunoSEQ multiplex PCR, the TCRdb table keeps only in-frame clones and is missing some. The sample yields over 400,000 clones, 80% to 90% seen once. Sequencing was carried out using peripheral blood. The receptor source for this set is a human donor in a cohort sampled during active COVID-19.

The chain is built from TRBV27 and TRBJ1-1, with 10 positions matching TRBD1. In germline, CDR1 is MNHEY, CDR2 SMNVEV (reference sequence). V gave up 7 bases and J gave up 4 bases; unmatched junction bases: 12. The CDR3 totals 16 residues. CDR3 nucleotides: TGTGCCAGCACTCCTGGACAGGGGGTGTTGGTCACTGAAGCTTTCTTT. This gives the protein CASTPGQGVLVTEAFF.

In nucleotides, the CDR3 is TGCGCCAGCAGCTCTCTAGCGGGAGTAGGGGAGACCCAGTACTTC. Translated: CASSSLAGVGETQYF. The chain is built from TRBV5-1 and TRBJ2-5; 10 nucleotides agree with TRBD2. The CDR3 totals 15 residues. The junction had 7 bases not matched to a gene; V was cut back by 3 bases and J by 5 bases. Germline CDR1 and CDR2: SGHRS and YFSETQ.

The chain employs TRBV3-1 (or the pseudogene TRBV3-2) and TRBJ2-1; 7 bases line up with TRBD2. The CDR3 runs 16 residues. Looked up from germline, CDR1 is LGHDT and CDR2 is YNNKEL (reference sequence). The J segment lost 6 bases and the V segment lost 0 bases, leaving 8 bases of the junction unmatched. CDR3 protein: CASSQDLGLGPNEQFF. In DNA form, the CDR3 reads TGTGCCAGCAGCCAAGATCTAGGACTAGGACCCAATGAGCAGTTCTTC.

The V and J genes are TRBV5-6 and TRBJ2-3; 10 bases are shared with TRBD2. Trimming at V came to 4 bases and at J to 5 bases, leaving 10 bases not matched to a gene. CDR1 and CDR2 (germline): SGHDT, YYEEEE. The CDR3 totals 16 residues. The CDR3 loop is CASSPRVLAGVDTQYF. The CDR3 nucleotides read TGTGCCAGCAGCCCTCGGGTCCTAGCGGGAGTAGATACGCAGTATTTT.

The chain carries TRBV7-2 and TRBJ1-1, with 8 bases that match TRBD1. The ends lost 7 bases at V and 10 bases at J; junction bases unmatched: 11. This CDR3 region has 13 residues. Looked up from germline, CDR1 is SGHTA and CDR2 is FQGNSA. As DNA, the CDR3 is TGTGCCAGCATCTCGAACAGGGGGTTTGGAGCTTTCTTT. It codes for CASISNRGFGAFF.

The chain is built from TRBV19 and TRBJ1-6, with 8 bases lining up with TRBD1. Per the germline V gene, CDR1 is LNHDA and CDR2 is SQIVND (reference sequence). With V trimmed by 9 bases and J by 3 bases, 10 bases remained unmatched. This CDR3 region has 16 residues. CDR3 region: CASSETGAIYNSPLHF. CDR3 sequence (DNA): TGTGCCAGCTCAGAGACAGGGGCCATCTATAATTCACCCCTCCACTTT.

The chain couples TRBV27 to TRBJ2-7, with D perhaps TRBD1 (5 bases). V was cut by 0 bases and J by 6 bases, with 9 bases left in between. The germline CDR1 and CDR2 sequences are MNHEY and SMNVEV (reference sequence). This CDR3 is 13 amino acids long. The CDR3 DNA reads as TGTGCCAGCAGTTTATCGGCAGGGCTCGAGCAGTACTTC. Its translation is CASSLSAGLEQYF.

V usage is TRBV3-1 (or the pseudogene TRBV3-2) and J usage is TRBJ2-1, with D uncertain. V was shortened by 4 bases and J by 8 bases, with 6 bases between the two germline ends. Germline lookup yields CDR1 LGHDT and CDR2 YNNKEL (reference sequence). The CDR3 is made up of 11 amino acids. CDR3 sequence reads: CASSRGYEQFF. CDR3 nucleotides: TGTGCCAGCAGCCGCGGTTATGAGCAGTTCTTC.

CDR3 protein: CASTSSSGRANGELFF. The CDR3 bases are TGTGCCAGCACCTCCAGTAGCGGGAGGGCCAACGGGGAGCTGTTTTTT. The V and J genes are TRBV9 and TRBJ2-2, with TRBD2 matching over 11 bases. Germline V gene lookup returns CDR1 SGDLS and CDR2 YYNGEE. The CDR3 consists of 16 residues. J gave up 7 bases and V 6 bases, and 11 bases lay outside the gene matches. Variable domain in full (rest from reference TRBV9 and TRBJ2-2): DSGVTQTPKHLITATGQRVTLRCSPRSGDLSVYWYQQSLDQGLQFLIQYYNGEERAKGNILERFSAQQFPDLHSELNLSSLELGDSALYFCASTSSSGRANGELFFGEGSRLTVL.